Here is one T cell receptor (beta chain) with its context. No antigen is known for it. V lost 5 bases and J lost 0; bases outside the gene matches: 2. This CDR3 has 15 amino acids. From germline, CDR1 is SGHTA and CDR2 FQGTGA. The data were produced by immunoSEQ multiplex PCR, yet TCRdb's version contains in-frame clones alone and is incomplete. The sample records roughly 11,000 clones, around 83% being singletons. The sample originates from a study of tumor-infiltrating lymphocytes in localized non-small cell lung cancer. Study-level results: Not all patients were TCR sequenced, owing to tissue quantity. No T-cell fraction difference was seen between IM1 and IM2 tumors.

The rearrangement joins TRBV7-3 to TRBJ2-1, with 9 bases lining up with TRBD2. The sample was lung tumor tissue. The receptor was derived from a human donor with non-small cell lung cancer. The CDR3 sequence is CASSNSGSSYNEQFF. For the CDR3, the DNA is TGTGCCAGCAGCAATAGCGGGAGCTCCTACAATGAGCAGTTCTTC.